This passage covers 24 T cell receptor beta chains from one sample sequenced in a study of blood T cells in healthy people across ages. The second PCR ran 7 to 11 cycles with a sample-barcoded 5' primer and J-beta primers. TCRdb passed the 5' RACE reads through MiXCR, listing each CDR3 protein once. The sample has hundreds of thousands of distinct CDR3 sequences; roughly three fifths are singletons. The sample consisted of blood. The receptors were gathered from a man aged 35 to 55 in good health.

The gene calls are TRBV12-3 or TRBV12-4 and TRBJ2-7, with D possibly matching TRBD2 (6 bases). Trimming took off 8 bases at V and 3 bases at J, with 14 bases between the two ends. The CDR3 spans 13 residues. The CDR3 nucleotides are TGTGCCAGCGGCCGGGACTCCATCTACGAGCAGTACTTC. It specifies CASGRDSIYEQYF.

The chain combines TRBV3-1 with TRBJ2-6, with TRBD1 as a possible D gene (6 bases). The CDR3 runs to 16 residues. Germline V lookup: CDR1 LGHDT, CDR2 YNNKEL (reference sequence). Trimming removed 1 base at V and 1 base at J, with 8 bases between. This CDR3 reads CASSQAQGSGANVLTF. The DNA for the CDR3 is TGTGCCAGCAGCCAAGCGCAGGGGTCTGGGGCCAACGTCCTGACTTTC.

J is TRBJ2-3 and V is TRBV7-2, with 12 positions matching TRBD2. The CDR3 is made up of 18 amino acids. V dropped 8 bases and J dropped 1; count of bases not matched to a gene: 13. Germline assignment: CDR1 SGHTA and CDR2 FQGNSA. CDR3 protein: CASSTIRTSGTRTDTQYF. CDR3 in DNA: TGTGCCAGCTCAACCATTAGGACTAGCGGGACCCGCACAGATACGCAGTATTTT.

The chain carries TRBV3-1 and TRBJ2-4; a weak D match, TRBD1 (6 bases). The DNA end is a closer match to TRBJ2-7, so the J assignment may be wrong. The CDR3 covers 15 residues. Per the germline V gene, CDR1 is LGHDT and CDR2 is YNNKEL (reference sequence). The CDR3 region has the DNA TGTGCCAGCAGCCAAGGGGGGCTTCTCCGGAACGAGCAGTACTTC. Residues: CASSQGGLLRNEQYF.

CDR3 DNA: TGCGCCAGCAGCCAAGATGGGACTAGCGGGAGAGGGAATACGCAGTATTTT. The encoded protein is CASSQDGTSGRGNTQYF. The chain is built from TRBV4-1 and TRBJ2-3; 14 positions match TRBD2. The junction had 6 bases not matched to a gene; V was cut back by 0 bases and J by 7 bases. Looked up from germline, CDR1 is MGHRA and CDR2 is YSYEKL. This CDR3 is built from 17 residues.

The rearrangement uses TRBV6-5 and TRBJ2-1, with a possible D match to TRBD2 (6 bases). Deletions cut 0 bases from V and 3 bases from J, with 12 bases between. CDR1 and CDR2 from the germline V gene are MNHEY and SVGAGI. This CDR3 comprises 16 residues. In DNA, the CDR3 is TGTGCCAGCAGTTACTCGTTCGGGAGAAGCTACAATGAGCAGTTCTTC. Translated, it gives CASSYSFGRSYNEQFF.

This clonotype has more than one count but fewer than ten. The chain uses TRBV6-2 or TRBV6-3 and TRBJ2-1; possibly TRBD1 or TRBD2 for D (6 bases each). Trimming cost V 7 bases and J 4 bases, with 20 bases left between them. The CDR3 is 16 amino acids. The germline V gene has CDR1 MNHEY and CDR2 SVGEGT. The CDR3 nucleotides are TGTGCCAGCAACTCCCGGATGGGGGGACATTACAATGAGCAGTTCTTC. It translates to CASNSRMGGHYNEQFF.

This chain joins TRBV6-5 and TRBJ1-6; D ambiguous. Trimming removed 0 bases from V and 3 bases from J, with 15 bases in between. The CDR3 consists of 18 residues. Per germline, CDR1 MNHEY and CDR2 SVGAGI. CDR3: CASSYSTIQVGYNSPLHF. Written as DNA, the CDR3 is TGTGCCAGCAGTTACTCGACGATTCAGGTCGGCTATAATTCACCCCTCCACTTT.

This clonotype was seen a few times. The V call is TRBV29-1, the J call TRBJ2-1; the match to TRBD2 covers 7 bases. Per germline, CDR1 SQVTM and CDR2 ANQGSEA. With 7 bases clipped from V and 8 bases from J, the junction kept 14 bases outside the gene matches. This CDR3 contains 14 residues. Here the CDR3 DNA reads TGCAGCGGGGGACTAATCTCTCTGTCGGATGAGCAGTTCTTC. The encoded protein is CSGGLISLSDEQFF.

CDR3: CAISEPSGRNEQYF. In DNA form, the CDR3 reads TGTGCCATCAGTGAGCCCTCGGGGAGGAACGAGCAGTACTTC. J is TRBJ2-7 and V is TRBV10-3; D is possibly TRBD2 (6 bases). Trimming took off 2 bases at V and 5 bases at J, with 13 bases between the two ends. This CDR3 is built from 14 residues. From germline, CDR1 is ENHRY and CDR2 SYGVKD.

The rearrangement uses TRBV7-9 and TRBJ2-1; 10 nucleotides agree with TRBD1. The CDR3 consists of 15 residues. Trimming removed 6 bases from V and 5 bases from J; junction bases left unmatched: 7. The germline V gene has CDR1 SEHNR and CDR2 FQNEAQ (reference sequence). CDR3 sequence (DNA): TGTGCCAGCAGTCCGCGGGACAGGGGTAACAATGAGCAGTTCTTC. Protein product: CASSPRDRGNNEQFF. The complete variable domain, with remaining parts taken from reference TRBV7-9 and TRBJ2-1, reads DTGVSQNPRHKITKRGQNVTFRCDPISEHNRLYWYRQTLGQGPEFLTYFQNEAQLEKSRLLSDRFSAERPKGSFSTLEIQRTEQGDSAMYLCASSPRDRGNNEQFFGPGTRLTVL.

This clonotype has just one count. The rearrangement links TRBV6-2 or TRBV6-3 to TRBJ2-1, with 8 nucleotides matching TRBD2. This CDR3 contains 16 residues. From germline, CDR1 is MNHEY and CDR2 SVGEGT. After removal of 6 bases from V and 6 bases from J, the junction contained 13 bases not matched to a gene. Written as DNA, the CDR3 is TGTGCCAGCAGATACCTGAGCGGGAGCCCTATCAATGAGCAGTTCTTC. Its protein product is CASRYLSGSPINEQFF.

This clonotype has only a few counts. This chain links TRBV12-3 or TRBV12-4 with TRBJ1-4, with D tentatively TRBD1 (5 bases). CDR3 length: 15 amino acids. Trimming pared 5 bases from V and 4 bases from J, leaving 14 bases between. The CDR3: CASSQDGQLNEKLFF. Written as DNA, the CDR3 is TGTGCCAGCAGTCAGGACGGACAACTTAATGAAAAACTGTTTTTT.

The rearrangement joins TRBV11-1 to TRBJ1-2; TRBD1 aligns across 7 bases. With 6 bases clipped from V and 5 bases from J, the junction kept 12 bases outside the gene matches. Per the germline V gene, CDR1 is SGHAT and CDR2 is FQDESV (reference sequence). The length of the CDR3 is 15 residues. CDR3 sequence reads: CASRPTGQPLYGYTF. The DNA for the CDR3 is TGTGCCAGCAGGCCAACGGGACAGCCACTTTATGGCTACACCTTC.

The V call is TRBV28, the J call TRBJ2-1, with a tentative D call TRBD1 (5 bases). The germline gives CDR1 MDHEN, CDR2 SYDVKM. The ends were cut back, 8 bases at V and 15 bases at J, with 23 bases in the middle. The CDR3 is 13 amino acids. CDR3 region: CASGVLGGASWFF. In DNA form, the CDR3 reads TGTGCCAGCGGCGTATTAGGTGGGGCATCTTGGTTCTTC.

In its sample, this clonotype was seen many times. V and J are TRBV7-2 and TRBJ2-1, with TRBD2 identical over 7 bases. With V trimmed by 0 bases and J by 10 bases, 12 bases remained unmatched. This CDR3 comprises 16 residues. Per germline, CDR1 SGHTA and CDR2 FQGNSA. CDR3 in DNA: TGTGCCAGCAGCTTAGCGGGGAGCGGGATGAGGCCAGAGCAGTTCTTC. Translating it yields CASSLAGSGMRPEQFF.

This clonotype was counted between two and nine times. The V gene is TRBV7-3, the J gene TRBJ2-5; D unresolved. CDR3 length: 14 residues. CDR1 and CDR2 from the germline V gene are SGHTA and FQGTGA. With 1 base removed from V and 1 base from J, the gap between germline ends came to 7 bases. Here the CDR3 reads CASSLIGPQETQYF. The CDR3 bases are TGTGCCAGCAGCTTAATAGGTCCCCAAGAGACCCAGTACTTC.

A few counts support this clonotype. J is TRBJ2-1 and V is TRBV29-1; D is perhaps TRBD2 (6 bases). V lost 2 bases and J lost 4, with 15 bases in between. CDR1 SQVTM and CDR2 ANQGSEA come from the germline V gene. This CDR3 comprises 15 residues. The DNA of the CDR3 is TGCAGCGTTGAAAGGGCTAGCGTGAAGTACAATGAGCAGTTCTTC. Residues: CSVERASVKYNEQFF.

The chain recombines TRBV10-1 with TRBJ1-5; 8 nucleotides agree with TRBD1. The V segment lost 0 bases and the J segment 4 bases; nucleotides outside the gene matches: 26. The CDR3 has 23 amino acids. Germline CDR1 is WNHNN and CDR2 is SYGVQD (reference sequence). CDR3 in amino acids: CASSESTLNSTSRFRTGNQPQHF. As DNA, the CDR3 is TGCGCCAGCAGTGAGTCGACGTTGAACTCCACTTCGCGGTTTCGGACAGGGAATCAGCCCCAGCATTTT.

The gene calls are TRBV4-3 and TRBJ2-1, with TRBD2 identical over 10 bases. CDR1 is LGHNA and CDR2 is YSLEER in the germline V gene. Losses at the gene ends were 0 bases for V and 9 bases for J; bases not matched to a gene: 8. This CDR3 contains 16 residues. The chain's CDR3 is CASSQDSLAGVGEQFF. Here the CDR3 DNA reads TGCGCCAGCAGCCAAGATTCGCTAGCGGGAGTAGGTGAGCAGTTCTTC.

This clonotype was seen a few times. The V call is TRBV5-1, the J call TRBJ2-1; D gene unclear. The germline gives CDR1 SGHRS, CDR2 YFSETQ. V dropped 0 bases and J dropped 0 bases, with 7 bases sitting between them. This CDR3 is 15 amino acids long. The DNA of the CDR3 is TGCGCCAGCAGCTTGGAAGGTAACTCCTACAATGAGCAGTTCTTC. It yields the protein CASSLEGNSYNEQFF.

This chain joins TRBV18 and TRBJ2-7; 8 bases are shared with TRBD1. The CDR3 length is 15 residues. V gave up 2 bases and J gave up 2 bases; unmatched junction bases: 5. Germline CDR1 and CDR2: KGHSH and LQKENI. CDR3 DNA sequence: TGTGCCAGCTCACCAGGGACAGGACCTACCTACGAGCAGTACTTC. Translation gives CASSPGTGPTYEQYF.

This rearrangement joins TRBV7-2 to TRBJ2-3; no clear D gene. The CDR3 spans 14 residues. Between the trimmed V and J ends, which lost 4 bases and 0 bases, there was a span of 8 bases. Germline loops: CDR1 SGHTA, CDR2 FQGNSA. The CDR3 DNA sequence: TGTGCCAGCAGCTCCATGGTTAGCACAGATACGCAGTATTTT. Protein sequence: CASSSMVSTDTQYF.

The CDR3 bases are TGTGCCAGCAGCTTAGGGGTTTTCCCTGAAGCTTTCTTT. It specifies CASSLGVFPEAFF. This rearrangement joins TRBV7-2 to TRBJ1-1; D is uncertain. Trimming took off 1 base at V and 6 bases at J, with 9 bases between the two ends. The CDR3 has 13 residues. The germline V gene encodes CDR1 SGHTA and CDR2 FQGNSA.